This TCR beta chain was sequenced during a study of T cell repertoires in cytomegalovirus infection. Study summary: The authors relied on CMV epitopes, both recently identified HLA-C-restricted and well-studied HLA-B-restricted.

Concerning this clonotype itself: Its antigen is undetermined.

In TCRdb, the reads were re-called with MiXCR into one record per CDR3 protein. Of about 890,000 distinct CDR3 sequences in the sample, 31% were seen once. Trimming left V 1 base short and J 1 base short, with 8 bases between. This CDR3 has 15 amino acids. Germline V gene sequence: CDR1 SEHNR, CDR2 FQNEAQ (reference sequence). This receptor was taken from a human donor in good health (CMV status not recorded). Some clones in this sample may be carry-over from other donors' samples. V is TRBV7-9 and J is TRBJ1-5; D unclear. Sequences were derived from cultured CD8+ T cells from PBMCs, sampled from culture after CMV antigen stimulation. DNA for the CDR3: TGTGCCAGCAGCTTAGAGGCAGGAAGCAATCAGCCCCAGCATTTT. It yields the protein CASSLEAGSNQPQHF.